This TCR beta chain was recovered during a study of Graves' ophthalmopathy and Graves' hyperthyroidism. Germline V CDR1 and CDR2: SNHLY, FYNNEI. This CDR3 is 17 amino acids long. V lost 6 bases, J lost 2 bases, and 8 bases stayed unmatched. This clonotype was counted ten times or more. CDR3 regions of TCR beta were amplified from RNA transcripts. HTBI-primed first-round RT-PCR preceded second-round multiplex PCR. One entry per CDR3 protein results from TCRdb running MiXCR on the multiplex PCR reads. The sample has 200,000 to 250,000 distinct CDR3 sequences; under 25% are singletons. This clonotype was obtained from a woman between 50 and 59 years old with Graves' ophthalmopathy. The sample taken for sequencing was peripheral blood. The chain couples TRBV2 to TRBJ2-5; 14 bases agree with TRBD2. DNA of the CDR3: TGTGCCAGCAGCCCCGGGGGGACTAGCGGGAGTCAAGAGACCCAGTACTTC. Its translation: CASSPGGTSGSQETQYF.